Each of the 27 T cell receptor beta chains below was sequenced from the same sample in a study of T cell responses to AZD1222 COVID-19 vaccine. Clones were read by immunoSEQ multiplex PCR, and TCRdb kept only the in-frame ones, dropping some. The sample records some 130,000 clones, over 75% being singletons. Sequences were derived from peripheral blood, sampled on day 0 of AZD1222 vaccination. Source of these receptors: an adult in good health.

The chain joins TRBV7-8 to TRBJ2-5; no clear D. The germline V and J ends were trimmed by 5 bases and 4 bases, with 8 bases remaining between them. In germline, CDR1 is SGHVS, CDR2 FQNEAQ. CDR3 length: 12 amino acids. The CDR3 nucleotides read TGTGCCAGCAGCCCGAGAAGAGAGACCCAGTACTTC. Translation: CASSPRRETQYF.

The rearrangement links TRBV6-5 to TRBJ2-2; D gene ambiguous. The germline V gene encodes CDR1 MNHEY and CDR2 SVGAGI. The V end was cut by 0 bases, the J end by 6 bases, with 11 bases between. CDR3 length: 15 amino acids. The CDR3 loop reads CASSYSILPAGELFF. The DNA for the CDR3 is TGTGCCAGCAGTTACTCGATTTTGCCTGCCGGGGAGCTGTTTTTT.

The genes are TRBV11-3 and TRBJ1-1; unclear D gene. V shed 3 bases and J shed 3 bases, with 8 bases lying between them. CDR1 and CDR2 (germline): SGHNT, YENEEA. The length of the CDR3 is 13 residues. The CDR3 region has the DNA TGTGCCAGCAGCTTTAATGGGGACACTGAAGCTTTCTTT. It encodes CASSFNGDTEAFF.

CDR3 DNA: TGTGCCAGCAGTCCGCCGGGACAGCGCTACACCTTC. As protein: CASSPPGQRYTF. The chain is built from TRBV12-3 or TRBV12-4 and TRBJ1-2, with 7 bases identical to TRBD1. This CDR3 is built from 12 residues. V dropped 5 bases and J dropped 9; count of bases not matched to a gene: 6.

The chain carries TRBV27 and TRBJ2-7, with TRBD2 matching over 9 bases. Germline V gene lookup returns CDR1 MNHEY and CDR2 SMNVEV (reference sequence). The V gene end was trimmed by 5 bases and the J gene end by 3 bases; junction bases not matched to a gene: 8. This CDR3 region has 15 residues. The CDR3 sequence: CASSPSGRGGYEQYF. CDR3 bases: TGTGCCAGCAGTCCCTCGGGGCGGGGGGGCTACGAGCAGTACTTC.

This chain connects TRBV28 to TRBJ1-2; no clear D gene. Germline V gene sequence: CDR1 MDHEN, CDR2 SYDVKM. The CDR3 totals 12 residues. The V gene lost 3 bases and the J gene lost 4 bases, with 6 bases spanning the gap. CDR3 bases: TGTGCCAGCAGTTTTTGGAGCTATGGCTACACCTTC. Its translation is CASSFWSYGYTF.

This chain links TRBV4-1 with TRBJ1-1; no definite D call. This CDR3 spans 13 amino acids. CDR1 MGHRA and CDR2 YSYEKL come from the germline V gene. V gave up 1 base and J gave up 5 bases, with 8 bases separating them. The CDR3 DNA reads as TGCGCCAGCAGCCAAGGGGTCGGGACTGAAGCTTTCTTT. Its protein product is CASSQGVGTEAFF.

The chain employs TRBV18 and TRBJ1-2, with 9 bases matching TRBD1. Looked up from germline, CDR1 is KGHSH and CDR2 is LQKENI. The CDR3 is made up of 15 amino acids. V dropped 1 base and J dropped 3; count of bases not matched to a gene: 3. CDR3 sequence reads: CASSPRDRADYGYTF. The CDR3 DNA is TGTGCCAGCTCACCACGGGACAGGGCGGACTATGGCTACACCTTC. Full variable domain (missing parts from reference TRBV18 and TRBJ1-2): NAGVMQNPRHLVRRRGQEARLRCSPMKGHSHVYWYRQLPEEGLKFMVYLQKENIIDESGMPKERFSAEFPKEGPSILRIQQVVRGDSAAYFCASSPRDRADYGYTFGSGTRLTVV.

The chain couples TRBV4-2 to TRBJ2-1; 9 nucleotides align to TRBD2. Looked up from germline, CDR1 is LGHNA and CDR2 is YNFKEQ. V lost 1 base, J lost 8 bases, and 9 bases stayed unmatched. The CDR3 spans 16 residues. The chain's CDR3 is CASSQVPLAGSDEQFF. In DNA, the CDR3 is TGTGCCAGCAGCCAAGTACCACTAGCGGGTTCGGATGAGCAGTTCTTC.

The J gene is TRBJ1-6, the V gene TRBV5-6; 9 nucleotides line up with TRBD1. Germline V gives CDR1 SGHDT, CDR2 YYEEEE. With V trimmed by 1 base and J by 7 bases, 3 bases remained unmatched. The CDR3 loop spans 15 amino acids. The chain's CDR3 is CASSLTGGKNSPLHF. CDR3 sequence (DNA): TGTGCCAGCAGCTTGACAGGGGGCAAGAATTCACCCCTCCACTTT. Variable domain in full (rest from reference TRBV5-6 and TRBJ1-6): DAGVTQSPTHLIKTRGQQVTLRCSPKSGHDTVSWYQQALGQGPQFIFQYYEEEERQRGNFPDRFSGHQFPNYSSELNVNALLLGDSALYLCASSLTGGKNSPLHFGNGTRLTVT.

This clone was picked up one time. The V and J genes are TRBV5-1 and TRBJ1-4; D not resolved. CDR1 SGHRS and CDR2 YFSETQ come from the germline V gene. There are 16 residues in the CDR3. The germline V and J ends were trimmed by 5 bases and 5 bases, with 19 bases remaining between them. The CDR3 DNA sequence: TGCGCCAGCAGTTTCTTTATGACCACCCCCAATGAAAAACTGTTTTTT. Its translation is CASSFFMTTPNEKLFF.

V gene TRBV7-6 combines with J gene TRBJ1-3; D is uncertain. The germline gives CDR1 SGHVS, CDR2 FNYEAQ. V dropped 1 base and J dropped 2 bases, with 9 bases sitting between them. The CDR3 spans 15 residues. In DNA form, the CDR3 reads TGTGCCAGCAGCTTAGAAGACGTCCCTGGAAACACCATATATTTT. The encoded protein is CASSLEDVPGNTIYF.

This rearrangement joins TRBV14 to TRBJ2-2; D is possibly TRBD2 (7 bases). The CDR3 contains 16 residues. V gave up 4 bases and J gave up 1 base, with 13 bases separating them. From germline, CDR1 is SGHDN and CDR2 FVKESK. This CDR3 is CASSRLGGRNTGELFF. CDR3 coding DNA: TGTGCCAGCAGCCGCCTGGGGGGGCGGAACACCGGGGAGCTGTTTTTT.

The J gene is TRBJ1-5, the V gene TRBV6-1, with D perhaps TRBD1 (5 bases). The CDR3 consists of 13 residues. The germline V gene encodes CDR1 MNHNS and CDR2 SASEGT. V dropped 2 bases and J dropped 5 bases, with 7 bases sitting between them. The chain's CDR3 is CASSERGDQPQHF. The DNA for the CDR3 is TGTGCCAGCAGTGAAAGGGGCGATCAGCCCCAGCATTTT.

This chain connects TRBV6-2 or TRBV6-3 to TRBJ1-1; 7 bases are shared with TRBD1. Germline trimming cut 5 bases from V and 4 bases from J; bases unmatched to any gene: 13. Germline V CDR1 and CDR2: MNHEY, SVGEGT. The CDR3 runs to 16 residues. The CDR3 reads CASSNGLQGKTTEAFF. In DNA form, the CDR3 reads TGTGCCAGCAGTAACGGGTTACAGGGGAAGACCACTGAAGCTTTCTTT.

This sequence joins TRBV18 and TRBJ1-1, with 7 bases identical to TRBD1. Germline CDR1 and CDR2: KGHSH and LQKENI. Germline trimming cut 6 bases from V and 0 bases from J; bases unmatched to any gene: 4. The CDR3 is 14 amino acids. CDR3 amino acids: CASSRDRMNTEAFF. CDR3 in DNA: TGTGCCAGCTCTAGGGACAGAATGAACACTGAAGCTTTCTTT.

The V gene is TRBV15, the J gene TRBJ1-6; no definite D call. V was cut by 3 bases and J by 5 bases, with 2 bases left in between. Germline assignment: CDR1 LNHNV and CDR2 YYDKDF (reference sequence). The CDR3 covers 12 residues. Here the CDR3 DNA reads TGTGCCACCAGCAGGGATAATTCACCCCTCCACTTT. Its translation is CATSRDNSPLHF.

The chain joins TRBV2 to TRBJ2-3; 14 bases are shared with TRBD2. The CDR3 loop spans 17 amino acids. With V trimmed by 6 bases and J by 2 bases, 7 bases remained unmatched. Germline CDR1 and CDR2: SNHLY and FYNNEI. CDR3 DNA sequence: TGTGCCAGCAGCCAACAGGGACTAGCGGGGGACACAGATACGCAGTATTTT. This codes for CASSQQGLAGDTDTQYF.

In its sample, this clone was seen once. The chain recombines TRBV11-2 with TRBJ2-5; 10 bases are a match to TRBD2. Germline-derived CDR1 and CDR2 are SGHAT and FQNNGV. The CDR3 has 15 amino acids. J lost 2 bases, V lost 5 bases, and 5 bases had no gene match. The CDR3 protein is CASSLAGARQETQYF. For the CDR3, the DNA is TGTGCCAGCAGCCTAGCGGGGGCCCGACAAGAGACCCAGTACTTC.

The chain uses TRBV18 and TRBJ2-1; D call uncertain. V lost 6 bases to trimming and J lost 3 bases, with 21 bases between them. CDR1 is KGHSH and CDR2 is LQKENI in the germline V gene. The CDR3 covers 17 residues. CDR3 sequence: CASSMYIPTSDYNEQFF. The CDR3 nucleotides are TGTGCCAGCTCGATGTACATCCCGACAAGTGACTACAATGAGCAGTTCTTC. The whole variable domain, remainder taken from reference TRBV18 and TRBJ2-1, is NAGVMQNPRHLVRRRGQEARLRCSPMKGHSHVYWYRQLPEEGLKFMVYLQKENIIDESGMPKERFSAEFPKEGPSILRIQQVVRGDSAAYFCASSMYIPTSDYNEQFFGPGTRLTVL.

The chain combines TRBV14 with TRBJ1-3, with unresolved D. Germline assignment: CDR1 SGHDN and CDR2 FVKESK. V lost 5 bases and J 0 bases, leaving 2 bases between the germline ends. The CDR3 has 12 residues. The CDR3 nucleotides read TGTGCCAGCAGCGCCTCTGGAAACACCATATATTTT. Translated: CASSASGNTIYF. The full variable domain, rest sourced from reference TRBV14 and TRBJ1-3, is EAGVTQFPSHSVIEKGQTVTLRCDPISGHDNLYWYRRVMGKEIKFLLHFVKESKQDESGMPNNRFLAERTGGTYSTLKVQPAELEDSGVYFCASSASGNTIYFGEGSWLTVV.

This sequence joins TRBV9 and TRBJ2-7; 7 positions agree with TRBD2. V trimming: 7 bases; J trimming: 2 bases; junction bases outside the gene matches: 6. Germline V gene data show CDR1 as SGDLS and CDR2 as YYNGEE. This CDR3 spans 13 amino acids. CDR3 coding DNA: TGTGCCAGCGGACTAGATGATACCTACGAGCAGTACTTC. Its protein is CASGLDDTYEQYF.

In its sample, this clone was seen a few times. V is TRBV27 and J is TRBJ2-7; 8 nucleotides match TRBD1. In germline, CDR1 is MNHEY, CDR2 SMNVEV (reference sequence). Trimming at V came to 5 bases and at J to 3 bases, leaving 9 bases not matched to a gene. CDR3 size: 15 residues. The CDR3: CASSRKGQGHYEQYF. CDR3 in DNA: TGTGCCAGCAGTAGAAAAGGACAGGGCCACTACGAGCAGTACTTC.

The chain employs TRBV9 and TRBJ1-4; D is ambiguous. V was cut by 0 bases and J by 6 bases, with 15 bases left in between. Germline V gives CDR1 SGDLS, CDR2 YYNGEE. The CDR3 length is 16 residues. The CDR3 sequence: CASSVADTAIYEKLFF. The DNA of the CDR3 is TGTGCCAGCAGCGTAGCCGACACGGCGATATATGAAAAACTGTTTTTT.

CDR3 sequence reads: CASSYSGAGSKTEAFF. DNA of the CDR3: TGTGCCAGCAGTTACTCAGGGGCAGGTTCGAAAACTGAAGCTTTCTTT. V is TRBV6-5 and J is TRBJ1-1; D may be TRBD1 (5 bases). V lost 0 bases, J lost 5 bases, and 16 bases lay in between. The CDR3 runs 16 residues. CDR1 and CDR2 (germline): MNHEY, SVGAGI.

The chain uses TRBV7-9 and TRBJ1-2; possible D gene TRBD1, 6 bases. Germline CDR1 and CDR2: SEHNR and FQNEAQ (reference sequence). CDR3 length equals 14 residues. The V end was cut by 5 bases, the J end by 3 bases, with 13 bases between. This CDR3 is CASSHTGSDYGYTF. DNA of the CDR3: TGTGCCAGCAGCCATACAGGGTCGGACTATGGCTACACCTTC.

The chain carries TRBV7-9 and TRBJ2-7; TRBD2 is a possible D gene (5 bases). The CDR3 runs to 14 residues. Deletions cut 0 bases from V and 1 base from J, with 7 bases between. CDR1 and CDR2 (germline): SEHNR, FQNEAQ (reference sequence). The chain's CDR3 is CASSLASGSYEQYF. CDR3 bases: TGTGCCAGCAGCTTAGCGTCGGGATCCTACGAGCAGTACTTC. The full variable domain, in which reference TRBV7-9 and TRBJ2-7 provide the parts outside the CDR3, is DTGVSQNPRHKITKRGQNVTFRCDPISEHNRLYWYRQTLGQGPEFLTYFQNEAQLEKSRLLSDRFSAERPKGSFSTLEIQRTEQGDSAMYLCASSLASGSYEQYFGPGTRLTVT.